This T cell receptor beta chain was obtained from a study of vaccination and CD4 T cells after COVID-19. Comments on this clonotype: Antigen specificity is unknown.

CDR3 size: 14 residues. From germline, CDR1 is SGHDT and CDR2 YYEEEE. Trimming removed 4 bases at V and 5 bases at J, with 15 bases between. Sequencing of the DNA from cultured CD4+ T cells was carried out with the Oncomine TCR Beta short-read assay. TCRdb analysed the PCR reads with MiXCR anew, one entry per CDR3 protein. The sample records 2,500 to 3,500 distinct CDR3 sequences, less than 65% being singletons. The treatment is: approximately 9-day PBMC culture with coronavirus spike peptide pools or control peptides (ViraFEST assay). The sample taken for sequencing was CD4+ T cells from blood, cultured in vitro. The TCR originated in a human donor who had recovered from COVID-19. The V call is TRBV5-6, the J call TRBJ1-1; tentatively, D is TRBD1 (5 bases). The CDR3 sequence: CASSASGRGTEAFF. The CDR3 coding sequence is TGTGCCAGCAGCGCCTCGGGGCGAGGAACTGAAGCTTTCTTT.